This T cell receptor (beta chain) was found in a study of T-cell reconstitution after alpha-beta-depleted transplantation in children. In its sample, this clonotype was seen many times. Antigen specificity is unknown. The TCRbeta library incorporated unique molecular identifiers. MiXCR, applied by TCRdb to the PCR reads, yields one record per CDR3 protein. The sample has 150,000 to 200,000 distinct CDR3 sequences, roughly 6.3% seen once; the top ten hold around 4.4%. The CDR3 has 13 amino acids. Trimming removed 8 bases at V and 4 bases at J, with 12 bases between. Germline CDR1 SGHTA, CDR2 FQGNSA. Study-level findings and limits: Some patients' high day-60 TCRbeta diversity was traced to surviving recipient T cells and thymic progenitors. At the one-year point after transplant, T-cell counts and TCRbeta diversity were found to come mostly from T cells that had been newly produced. Several hundred graft clones that had expanded were reportedly the source of alpha-beta T cells about two months after transplant.

This sequence originates from a girl under three years old with combined immunodeficiency, due to receive a stem cell transplant. This sequence joins TRBV7-2 and TRBJ2-1; TRBD1 is a possible D gene (5 bases). The sequencing here drew on PBMCs, taken before TCRalphabeta/CD19-depleted stem cell transplant. The CDR3 reads CASVWGLYNEQFF. In DNA form, the CDR3 reads TGTGCCAGCGTGTGGGGCCTTTACAATGAGCAGTTCTTC.